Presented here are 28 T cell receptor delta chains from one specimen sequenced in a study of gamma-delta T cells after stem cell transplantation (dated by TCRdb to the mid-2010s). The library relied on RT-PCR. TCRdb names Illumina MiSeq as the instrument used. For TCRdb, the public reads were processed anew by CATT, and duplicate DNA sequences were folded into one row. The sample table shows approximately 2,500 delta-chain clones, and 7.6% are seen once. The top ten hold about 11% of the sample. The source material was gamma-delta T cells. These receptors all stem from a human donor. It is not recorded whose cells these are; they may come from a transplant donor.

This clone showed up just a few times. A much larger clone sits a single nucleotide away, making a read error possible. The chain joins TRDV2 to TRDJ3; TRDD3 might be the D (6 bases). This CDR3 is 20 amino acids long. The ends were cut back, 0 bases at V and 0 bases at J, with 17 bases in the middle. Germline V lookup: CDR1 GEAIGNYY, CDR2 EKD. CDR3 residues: CACDTGERRDSSWDTRQMFF. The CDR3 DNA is TGTGCCTGTGACACCGGAGAGCGCAGGGATAGCTCCTGGGACACCCGACAGATGTTTTTC.

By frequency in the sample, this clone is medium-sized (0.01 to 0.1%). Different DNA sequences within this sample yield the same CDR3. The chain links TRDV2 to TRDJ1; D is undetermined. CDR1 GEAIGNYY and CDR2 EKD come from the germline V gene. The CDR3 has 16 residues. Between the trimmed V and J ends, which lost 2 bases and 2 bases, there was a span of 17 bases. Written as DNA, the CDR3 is TGTGCCTGTGACATTCTGGACAGGCGACTAACCGATAAACTCATCTTT. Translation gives CACDILDRRLTDKLIF.

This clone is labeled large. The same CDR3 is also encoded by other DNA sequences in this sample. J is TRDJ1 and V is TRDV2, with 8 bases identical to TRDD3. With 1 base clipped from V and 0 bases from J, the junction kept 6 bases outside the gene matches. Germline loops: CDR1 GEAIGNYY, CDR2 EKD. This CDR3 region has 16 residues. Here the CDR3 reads CACDTLLGAHTDKLIF. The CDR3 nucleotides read TGTGCCTGTGACACATTACTGGGGGCCCACACCGATAAACTCATCTTT.

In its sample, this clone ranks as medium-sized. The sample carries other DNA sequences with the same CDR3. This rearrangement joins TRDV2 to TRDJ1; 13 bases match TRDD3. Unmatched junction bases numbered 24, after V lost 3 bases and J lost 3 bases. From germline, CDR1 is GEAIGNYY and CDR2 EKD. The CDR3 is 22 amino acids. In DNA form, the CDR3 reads TGTGCCTGTGACCCCTTGTCTGCCGGAGATGTACTGGGGGATACGCGTTCCGATAAACTCATCTTT. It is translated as CACDPLSAGDVLGDTRSDKLIF.

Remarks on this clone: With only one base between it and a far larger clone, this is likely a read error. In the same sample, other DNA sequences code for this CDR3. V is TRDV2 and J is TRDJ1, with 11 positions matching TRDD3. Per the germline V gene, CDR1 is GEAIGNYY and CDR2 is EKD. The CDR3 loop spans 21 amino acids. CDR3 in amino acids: CACDTLPSVDGGYGYTDKLIF. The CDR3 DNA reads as TGTGCATGTGACACCCTACCGTCAGTCGATGGGGGATACGGCTACACCGATAAACTCATCTTT.

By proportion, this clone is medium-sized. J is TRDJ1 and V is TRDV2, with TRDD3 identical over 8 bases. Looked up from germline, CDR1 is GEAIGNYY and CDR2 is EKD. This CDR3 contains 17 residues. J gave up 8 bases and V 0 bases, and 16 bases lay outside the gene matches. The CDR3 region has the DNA TGTGCCTGTGACACCGTAATAACTGGGGGTAACGCGGGGAAACTCATCTTT. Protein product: CACDTVITGGNAGKLIF.

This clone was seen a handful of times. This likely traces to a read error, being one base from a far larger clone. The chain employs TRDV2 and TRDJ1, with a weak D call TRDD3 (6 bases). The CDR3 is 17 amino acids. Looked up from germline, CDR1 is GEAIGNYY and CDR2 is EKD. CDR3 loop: CACDTVRCGDHTNKLIF. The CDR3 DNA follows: TGTGCCTGTGACACCGTACGTTGTGGGGATCACACCAATAAACTCATCTTT.

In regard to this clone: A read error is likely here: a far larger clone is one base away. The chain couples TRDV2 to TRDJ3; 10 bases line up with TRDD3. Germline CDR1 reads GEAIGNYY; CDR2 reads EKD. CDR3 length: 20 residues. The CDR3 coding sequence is TGTGCCCGTGACAGTTCCTGGGGGGATACGAGGCCCTGGGACACCCGACAGATGTTTTTC. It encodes CARDSSWGDTRPWDTRQMFF.

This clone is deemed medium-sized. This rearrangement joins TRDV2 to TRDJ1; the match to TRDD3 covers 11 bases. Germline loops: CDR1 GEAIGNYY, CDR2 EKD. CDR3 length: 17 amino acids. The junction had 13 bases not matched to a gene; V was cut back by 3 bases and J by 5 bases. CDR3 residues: CACDLIPLGDNLDKLIF. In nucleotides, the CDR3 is TGTGCCTGTGACCTTATTCCACTGGGGGATAATTTGGATAAACTCATCTTT.

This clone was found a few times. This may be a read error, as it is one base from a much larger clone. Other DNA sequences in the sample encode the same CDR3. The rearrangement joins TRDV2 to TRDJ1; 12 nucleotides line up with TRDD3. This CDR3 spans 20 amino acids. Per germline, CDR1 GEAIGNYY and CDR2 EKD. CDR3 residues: CACDQLLGDTRAPGTDKLIF. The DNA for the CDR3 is TGTGCCTGTGACCAACTACTGGGGGATACCCGTGCCCCGGGCACCGATAAGCTCATCTTT.

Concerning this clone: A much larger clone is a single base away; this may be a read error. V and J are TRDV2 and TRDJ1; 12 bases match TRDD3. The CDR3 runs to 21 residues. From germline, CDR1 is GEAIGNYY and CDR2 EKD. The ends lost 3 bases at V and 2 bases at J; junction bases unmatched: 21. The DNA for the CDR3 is TGTGCCTGTGACGCCGTCGGGCTACCTGTACTGGGGGATACCAGAACCGATAAACTCATCTTT. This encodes CACDAVGLPVLGDTRTDKLIF.

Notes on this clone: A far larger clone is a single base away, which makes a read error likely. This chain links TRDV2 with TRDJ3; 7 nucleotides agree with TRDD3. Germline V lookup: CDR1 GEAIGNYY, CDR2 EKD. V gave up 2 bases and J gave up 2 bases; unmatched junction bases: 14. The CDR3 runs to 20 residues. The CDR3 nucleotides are TGTGCCTGTGACAGTTCCTGGGGGGATGCGAGGCCCTGGGACACCCGACAGATGTTTTTC. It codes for CACDSSWGDARPWDTRQMFF.

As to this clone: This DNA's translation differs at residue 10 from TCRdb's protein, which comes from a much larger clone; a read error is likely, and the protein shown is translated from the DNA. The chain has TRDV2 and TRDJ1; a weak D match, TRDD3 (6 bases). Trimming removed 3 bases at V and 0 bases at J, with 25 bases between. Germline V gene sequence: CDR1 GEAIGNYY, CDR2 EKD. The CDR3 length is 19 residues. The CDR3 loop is CACDQLHDTCFKYTDKLIF. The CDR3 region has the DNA TGTGCCTGTGACCAGTTACACGATACGTGCTTTAAGTACACCGATAAACTCATCTTT.

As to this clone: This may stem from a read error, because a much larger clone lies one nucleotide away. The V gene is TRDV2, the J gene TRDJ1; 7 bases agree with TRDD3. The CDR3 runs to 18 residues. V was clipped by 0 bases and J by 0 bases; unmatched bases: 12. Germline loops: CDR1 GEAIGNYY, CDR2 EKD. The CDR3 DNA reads TGTGCCTGTGACACCGTATTCCGGGGGATTGGCAACACCGATAAACTCATCTTT. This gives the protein CACDTVFRGIGNTDKLIF.

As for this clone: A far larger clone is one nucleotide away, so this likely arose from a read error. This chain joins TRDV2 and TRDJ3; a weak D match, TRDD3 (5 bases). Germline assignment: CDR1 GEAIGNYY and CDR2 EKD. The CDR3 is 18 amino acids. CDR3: CACDSTGSSSWDIRQMFF. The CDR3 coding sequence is TGTGCCTGTGACAGTACTGGATCCAGCTCCTGGGACATCCGACAGATGTTTTTC.

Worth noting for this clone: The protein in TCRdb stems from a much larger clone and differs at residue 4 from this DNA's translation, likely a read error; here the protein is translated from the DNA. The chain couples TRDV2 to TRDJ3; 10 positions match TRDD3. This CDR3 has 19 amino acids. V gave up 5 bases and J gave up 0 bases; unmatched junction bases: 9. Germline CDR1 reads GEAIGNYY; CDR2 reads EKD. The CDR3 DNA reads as TGTGCCTGTGGTCCTCTGGGGGATATACCCTCCTGGGACACCCGACAGATGTTTTTC. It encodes CACGPLGDIPSWDTRQMFF.

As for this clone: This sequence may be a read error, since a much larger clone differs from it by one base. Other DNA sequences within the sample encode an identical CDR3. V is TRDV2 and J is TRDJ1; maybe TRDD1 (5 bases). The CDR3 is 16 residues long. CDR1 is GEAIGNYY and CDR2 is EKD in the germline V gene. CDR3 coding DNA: TGTGCCTGTGACGAAATCCGGGTCATGGACACCGATAAACTCATCTTC. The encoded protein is CACDEIRVMDTDKLIF.

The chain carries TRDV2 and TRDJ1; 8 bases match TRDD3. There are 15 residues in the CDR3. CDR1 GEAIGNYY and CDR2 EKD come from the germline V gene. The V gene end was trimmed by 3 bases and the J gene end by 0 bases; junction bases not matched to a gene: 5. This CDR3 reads CACDPLLGDTDKLIF. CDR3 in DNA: TGTGCCTGTGACCCTCTACTGGGGGACACCGATAAACTCATCTTT.

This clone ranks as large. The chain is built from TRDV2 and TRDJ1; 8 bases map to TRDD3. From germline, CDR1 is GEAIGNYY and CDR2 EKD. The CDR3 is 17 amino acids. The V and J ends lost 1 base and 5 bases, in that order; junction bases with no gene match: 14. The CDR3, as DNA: TGTGCCTGTGACACGTTACTGGGGGTGAAGGGACATGATAAACTCATCTTT. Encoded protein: CACDTLLGVKGHDKLIF.

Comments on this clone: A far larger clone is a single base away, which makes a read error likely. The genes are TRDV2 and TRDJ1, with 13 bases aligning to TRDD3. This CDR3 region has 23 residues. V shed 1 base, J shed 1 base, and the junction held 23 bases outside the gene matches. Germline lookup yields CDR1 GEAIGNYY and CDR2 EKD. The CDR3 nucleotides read TGTGCCTGTGACACACTGGGGGATACGACAAGAGAGGTTGGGATACGAACCACCGATAAACTCATCTTT. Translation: CACDTLGDTTREVGIRTTDKLIF.

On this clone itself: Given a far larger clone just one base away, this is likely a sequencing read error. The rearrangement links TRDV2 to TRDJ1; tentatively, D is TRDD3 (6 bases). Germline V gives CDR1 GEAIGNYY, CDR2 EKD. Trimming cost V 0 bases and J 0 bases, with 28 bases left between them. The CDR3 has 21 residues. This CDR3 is CACDTLPSVDGRYGYTDKLIF. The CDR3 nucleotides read TGTGCCTGTGACACCCTACCGTCAGTCGATGGGAGATACGGCTACACCGATAAACTCATCTTT.

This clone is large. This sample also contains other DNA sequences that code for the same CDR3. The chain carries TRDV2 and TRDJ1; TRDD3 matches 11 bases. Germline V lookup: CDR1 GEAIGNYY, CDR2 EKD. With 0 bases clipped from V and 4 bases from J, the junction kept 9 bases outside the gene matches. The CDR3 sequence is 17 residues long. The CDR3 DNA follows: TGTGCCTGTGACACCGTTGGGGGATACGCAAATGGCGATAAACTCATCTTT. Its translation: CACDTVGGYANGDKLIF.

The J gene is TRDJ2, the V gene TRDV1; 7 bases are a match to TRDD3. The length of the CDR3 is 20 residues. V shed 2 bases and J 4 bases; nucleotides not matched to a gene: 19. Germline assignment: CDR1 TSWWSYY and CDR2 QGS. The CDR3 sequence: CALGESRPPLYWGPTAQLFF. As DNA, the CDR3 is TGTGCTCTTGGGGAATCCCGGCCGCCCCTGTACTGGGGACCGACAGCACAACTCTTCTTT.

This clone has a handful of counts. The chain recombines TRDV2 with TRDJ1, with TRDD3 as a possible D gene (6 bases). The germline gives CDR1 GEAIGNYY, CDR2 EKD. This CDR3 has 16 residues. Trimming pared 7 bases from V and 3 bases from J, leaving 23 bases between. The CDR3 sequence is CACGSILGVMADKLIF. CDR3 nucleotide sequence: TGTGCCTGCGGCTCAATACTGGGAGTCATGGCCGATAAACTCATCTTT.

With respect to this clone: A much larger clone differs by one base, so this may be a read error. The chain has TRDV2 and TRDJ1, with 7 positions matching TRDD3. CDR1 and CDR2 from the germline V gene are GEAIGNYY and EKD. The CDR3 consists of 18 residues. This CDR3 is CAYDTVSRPGDNHDKLIF. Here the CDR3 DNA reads TGTGCCTATGACACCGTCTCCAGACCCGGGGATAATCACGATAAACTCATCTTT.

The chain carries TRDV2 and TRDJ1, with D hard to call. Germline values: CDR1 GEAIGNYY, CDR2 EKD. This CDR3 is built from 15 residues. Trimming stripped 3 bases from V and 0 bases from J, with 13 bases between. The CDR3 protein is CACDPLGWDTDKLIF. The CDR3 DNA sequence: TGTGCCTGTGACCCCCTCGGGTGGGACACCGATAAACTCATCTTT.

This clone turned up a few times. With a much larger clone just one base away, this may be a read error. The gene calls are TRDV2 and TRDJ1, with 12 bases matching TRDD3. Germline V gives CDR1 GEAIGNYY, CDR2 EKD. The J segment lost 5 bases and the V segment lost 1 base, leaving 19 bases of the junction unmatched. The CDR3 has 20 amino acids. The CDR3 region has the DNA TGTGCCTGTGACACGATCCAGCCTGTACTGGGGGATACTTGGAAGGATAAACTCATCTTT. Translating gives CACDTIQPVLGDTWKDKLIF.

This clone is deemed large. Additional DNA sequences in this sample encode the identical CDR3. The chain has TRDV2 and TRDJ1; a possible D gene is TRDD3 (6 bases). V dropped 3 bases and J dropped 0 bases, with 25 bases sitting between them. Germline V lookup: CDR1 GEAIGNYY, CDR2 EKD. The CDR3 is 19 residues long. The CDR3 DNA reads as TGTGCCTGTGACCAGTTACACGATACGTTCTTTAAGTACACCGATAAACTCATCTTT. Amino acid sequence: CACDQLHDTFFKYTDKLIF.